Listed below are T cell receptor beta chains from one sample, sequenced in a study of T cells in Graves' hyperthyroidism and ophthalmopathy. TCRdb processed the multiplex PCR reads anew with MiXCR; each CDR3 protein has one entry. This table has some 530,000 distinct CDR3 sequences, approximately 23% appearing once. Sample: blood. The receptors shown here come from a woman between 70 and 85 years old with Graves' ophthalmopathy. Both conserved end residues are part of each CDR3. The D gene is left open where the match is weak. Clone size is given for some rows only: seen once, a few or many times, or a class if the clone is expanded.

CDR3aa	CDR3nt	j_gene	d_gene	abundance	v_gene
CASSSGFLGGDIQYF	TGTGCCAGCAGCTCTGGGTTTTTGGGCGGGGACATTCAGTACTTC	TRBJ2-4	NA	few	TRBV11-2
CASTRGGVQETQYF	TGTGCCAGCACCCGCGGGGGGGTCCAAGAGACCCAGTACTTC	TRBJ2-5	TRBD2	NA	TRBV6-1
CSAARRFNQPQHF	TGCAGTGCTGCACGACGGTTCAATCAGCCCCAGCATTTT	TRBJ1-5	NA	NA	TRBV20-1
CASRPPHTGRRTQPQHF	TGTGCCAGTAGGCCGCCTCACACGGGGCGCCGGACTCAGCCCCAGCATTTT	TRBJ1-5	NA	NA	TRBV19
CASRLLGEQYF	TGTGCCAGCAGGCTACTGGGGGAGCAGTACTTC	TRBJ2-7	NA	many	TRBV2
CASSLGRLAGEQYF	TGTGCCAGCAGCTTAGGTCGACTAGCGGGAGAGCAGTACTTC	TRBJ2-7	TRBD2	many	TRBV7-2
CASSLVRTLDTQYF	TGCGCCAGCAGCTTGGTTCGTACGCTAGATACGCAGTATTTT	TRBJ2-3	NA	NA	TRBV5-1
CASRGPSPGEKETQYF	TGTGCCAGCAGGGGGCCTTCGCCCGGGGAAAAAGAGACCCAGTACTTC	TRBJ2-5	NA	NA	TRBV3-1
CASSVNGRYNEQFF	TGTGCCAGCAGCGTCAACGGAAGATACAATGAGCAGTTCTTC	TRBJ2-1	NA	NA	TRBV9
CASSFGRRETQYF	TGTGCCAGCAGCTTTGGCCGCCGGGAGACCCAGTACTTC	TRBJ2-5	NA	few	TRBV7-9
CASSPPGGFYEQYF	TGTGCCAGCAGCCCCCCCGGCGGGTTTTACGAGCAGTACTTC	TRBJ2-7	NA	NA	TRBV7-9
CASGTGFTGELFF	TGTGCCAGTGGAACAGGGTTCACCGGGGAGCTGTTTTTT	TRBJ2-2	NA	many	TRBV19
CASSQGAVSTEASF	TGCGCCAGCAGCCAAGGGGCAGTAAGCACTGAAGCTTCCTTT	TRBJ1-1	NA	NA	TRBV4-3
CASSPGWVSGANVLTF	TGTGCCAGCAGCCCTGGGTGGGTCTCTGGGGCCAACGTCCTGACTTTC	TRBJ2-6	NA	few	TRBV3-1
CASSLSSTNQPQHF	TGTGCCAGCAGTTTGAGTAGTACCAATCAGCCCCAGCATTTT	TRBJ1-5	NA	many	TRBV12-3/TRBV12-4
CASSLYGGAYGYTF	TGTGCCAGCAGCTTGTACGGGGGAGCCTATGGCTACACCTTC	TRBJ1-2	NA	NA	TRBV7-6
CASSLIPTGELFF	TGTGCCAGCAGCTTAATACCCACCGGGGAGCTGTTTTTT	TRBJ2-2	NA	NA	TRBV5-6
CASLTGAPLYEQYF	TGTGCCAGCTTAACAGGGGCCCCTCTCTACGAGCAGTACTTC	TRBJ2-7	TRBD1	NA	TRBV28